Described below is a single T cell receptor (beta chain) sequence and its context. Its antigen is not identified. The data derive from a study of shared clonotypes between healthy human individuals. Study findings and constraints: Unshared clonotypes carried lower generation probabilities than those common to all four donors.

TCRdb keeps only in-frame clones here, not all; method: immunoSEQ multiplex PCR. Here the sample spans approximately 2.1 million clones, over 85% being singletons. V was cut by 5 bases and J by 6 bases, with 10 bases left in between. This CDR3 has 13 amino acids. Looked up from germline, CDR1 is SGHAT and CDR2 is FQNNGV. Sample: naive CD4+ T cells from PBMCs. The sample's subset: CD45RA+ positively selected. The TCR comes from a man aged 18 to 29 in good health. Some clones in this sample may be carry-over from other donors' samples. The V call is TRBV11-2, the J call TRBJ2-2, with unresolved D. CDR3 amino acids: CASSRSLAGELFF. The DNA for the CDR3 is TGTGCCAGCAGCCGGAGTCTGGCCGGGGAGCTGTTTTTT.